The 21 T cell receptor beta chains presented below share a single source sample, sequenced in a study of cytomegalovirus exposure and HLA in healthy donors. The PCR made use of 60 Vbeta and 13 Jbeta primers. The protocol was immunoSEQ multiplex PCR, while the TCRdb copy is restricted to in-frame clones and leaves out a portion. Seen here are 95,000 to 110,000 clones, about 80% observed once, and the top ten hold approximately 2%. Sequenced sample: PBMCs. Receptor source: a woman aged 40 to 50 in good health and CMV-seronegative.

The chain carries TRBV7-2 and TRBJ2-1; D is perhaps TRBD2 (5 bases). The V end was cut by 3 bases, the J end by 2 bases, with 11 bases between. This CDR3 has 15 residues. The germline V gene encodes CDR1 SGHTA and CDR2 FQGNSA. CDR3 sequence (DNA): TGTGCCAGCAGCTTTCAGCGGCGGACCTACAATGAGCAGTTCTTC. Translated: CASSFQRRTYNEQFF.

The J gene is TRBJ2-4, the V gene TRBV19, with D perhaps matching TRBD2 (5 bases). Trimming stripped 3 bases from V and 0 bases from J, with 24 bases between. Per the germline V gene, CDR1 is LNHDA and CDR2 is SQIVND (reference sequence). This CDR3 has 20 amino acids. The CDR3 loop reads CASSIDGGSKGNLAKNIQYF. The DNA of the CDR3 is TGTGCCAGTAGTATCGATGGCGGGTCGAAGGGAAACCTAGCCAAAAACATTCAGTACTTC.

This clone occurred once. The chain's CDR3 is CASSDLRGNTEAFF. CDR3 in DNA: TGTGCCAGCAGCGACCTCAGGGGGAACACTGAAGCTTTCTTT. This chain uses TRBV9 with TRBJ1-1; D is perhaps TRBD1 (6 bases). The CDR3 is 14 residues long. V was trimmed by 3 bases and J by 1 base, leaving 10 bases between them. Germline V gives CDR1 SGDLS, CDR2 YYNGEE.

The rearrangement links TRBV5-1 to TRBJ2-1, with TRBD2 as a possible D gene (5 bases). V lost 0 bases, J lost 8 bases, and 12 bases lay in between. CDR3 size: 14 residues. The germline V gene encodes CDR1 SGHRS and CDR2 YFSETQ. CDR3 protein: CASSLGSAEDEQFF. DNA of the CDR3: TGCGCCAGCAGCTTGGGTTCTGCGGAGGATGAGCAGTTCTTC.

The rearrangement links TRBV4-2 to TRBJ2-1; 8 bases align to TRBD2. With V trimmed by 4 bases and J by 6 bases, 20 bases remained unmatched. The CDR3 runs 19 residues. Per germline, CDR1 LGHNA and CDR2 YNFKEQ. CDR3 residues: CASSRTFPGLGGITNEQFF. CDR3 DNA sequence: TGTGCCAGCAGCCGAACCTTCCCGGGACTAGGGGGAATAACCAATGAGCAGTTCTTC.

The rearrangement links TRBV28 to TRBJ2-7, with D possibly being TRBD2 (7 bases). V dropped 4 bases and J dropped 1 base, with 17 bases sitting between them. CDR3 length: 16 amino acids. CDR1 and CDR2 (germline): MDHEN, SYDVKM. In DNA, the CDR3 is TGTGCCAGCAGTTCCCGGGGGGCCCCTGGGTCCTACGAGCAGTACTTC. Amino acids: CASSSRGAPGSYEQYF.

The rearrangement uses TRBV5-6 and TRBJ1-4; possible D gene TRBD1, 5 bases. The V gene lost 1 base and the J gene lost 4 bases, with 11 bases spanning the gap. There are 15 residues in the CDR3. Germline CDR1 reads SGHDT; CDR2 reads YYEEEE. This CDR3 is CASSLQMQGNEKLFF. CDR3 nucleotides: TGTGCCAGCAGCTTGCAAATGCAGGGTAATGAAAAACTGTTTTTT. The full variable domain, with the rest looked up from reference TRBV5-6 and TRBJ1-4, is DAGVTQSPTHLIKTRGQQVTLRCSPKSGHDTVSWYQQALGQGPQFIFQYYEEEERQRGNFPDRFSGHQFPNYSSELNVNALLLGDSALYLCASSLQMQGNEKLFFGSGTQLSVL.

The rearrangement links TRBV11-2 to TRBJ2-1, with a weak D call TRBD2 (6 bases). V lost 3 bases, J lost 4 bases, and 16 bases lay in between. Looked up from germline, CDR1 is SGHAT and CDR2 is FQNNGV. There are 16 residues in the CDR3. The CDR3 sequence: CASSLPPGLLYNEQFF. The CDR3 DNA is TGTGCCAGCAGCTTGCCTCCGGGACTTCTATACAATGAGCAGTTCTTC. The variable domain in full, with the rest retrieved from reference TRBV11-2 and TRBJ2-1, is EAGVAQSPRYKIIEKRQSVAFWCNPISGHATLYWYQQILGQGPKLLIQFQNNGVVDDSQLPKDRFSAERLKGVDSTLKIQPAKLEDSAVYLCASSLPPGLLYNEQFFGPGTRLTVL.

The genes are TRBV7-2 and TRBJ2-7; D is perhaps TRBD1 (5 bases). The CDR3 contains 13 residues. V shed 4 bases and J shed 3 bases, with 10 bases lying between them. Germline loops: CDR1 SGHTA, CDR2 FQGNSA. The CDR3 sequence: CASSSTGHYEQYF. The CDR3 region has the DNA TGTGCCAGCAGCTCCACCGGACACTACGAGCAGTACTTC.

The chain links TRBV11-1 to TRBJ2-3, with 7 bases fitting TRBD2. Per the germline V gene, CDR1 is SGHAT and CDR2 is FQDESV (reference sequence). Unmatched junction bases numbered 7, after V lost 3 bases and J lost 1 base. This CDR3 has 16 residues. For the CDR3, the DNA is TGTGCCAGCAGCTTTGGGTTTGCGGGAGGCACAGATACGCAGTATTTT. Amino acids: CASSFGFAGGTDTQYF.

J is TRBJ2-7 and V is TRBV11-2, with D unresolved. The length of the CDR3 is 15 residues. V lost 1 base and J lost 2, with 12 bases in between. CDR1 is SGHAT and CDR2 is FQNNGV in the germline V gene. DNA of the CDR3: TGTGCCAGCAGCTTAGGCGCGGAGCTAGCCTACGAGCAGTACTTC. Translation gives CASSLGAELAYEQYF.

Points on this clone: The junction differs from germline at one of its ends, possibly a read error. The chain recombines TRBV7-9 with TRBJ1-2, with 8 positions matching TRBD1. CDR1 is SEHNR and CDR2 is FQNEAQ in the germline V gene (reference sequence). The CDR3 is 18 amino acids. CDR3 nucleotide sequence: TGTTCCAGCAGCTTAGAATGGGGGGGGACAGGTTCACCCTATGGCTACACCTTC. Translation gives CSSSLEWGGTGSPYGYTF.

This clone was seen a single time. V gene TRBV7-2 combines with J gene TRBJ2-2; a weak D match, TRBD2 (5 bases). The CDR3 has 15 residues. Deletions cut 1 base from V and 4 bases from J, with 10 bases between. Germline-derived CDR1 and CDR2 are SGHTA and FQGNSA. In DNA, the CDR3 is TGTGCCAGCAGCTTAGTTTCGGGGATCACCGGGGAGCTGTTTTTT. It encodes CASSLVSGITGELFF.

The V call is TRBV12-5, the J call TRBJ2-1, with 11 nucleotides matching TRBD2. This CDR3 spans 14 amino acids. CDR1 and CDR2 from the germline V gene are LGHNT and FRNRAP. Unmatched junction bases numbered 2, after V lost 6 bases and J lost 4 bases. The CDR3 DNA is TGTGCTAGTGGCGGACTAGCGGGTTACAATGAGCAGTTCTTC. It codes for CASGGLAGYNEQFF. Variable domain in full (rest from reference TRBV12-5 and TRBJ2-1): DARVTQTPRHKVTEMGQEVTMRCQPILGHNTVFWYRQTMMQGLELLAYFRNRAPLDDSGMPKDRFSAEMPDATLATLKIQPSEPRDSAVYFCASGGLAGYNEQFFGPGTRLTVL.

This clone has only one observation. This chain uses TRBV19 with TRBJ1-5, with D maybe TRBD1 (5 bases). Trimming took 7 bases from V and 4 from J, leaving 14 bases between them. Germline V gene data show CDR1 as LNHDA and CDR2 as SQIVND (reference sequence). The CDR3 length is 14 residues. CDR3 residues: CASTWTSSNQPQHF. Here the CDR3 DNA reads TGTGCCAGTACGTGGACATCCAGTAATCAGCCCCAGCATTTT. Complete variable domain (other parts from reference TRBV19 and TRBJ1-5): DGGITQSPKYLFRKEGQNVTLSCEQNLNHDAMYWYRQDPGQGLRLIYYSQIVNDFQKGDIAEGYSVSREKKESFPLTVTSAQKNPTAFYLCASTWTSSNQPQHFGDGTRLSIL.

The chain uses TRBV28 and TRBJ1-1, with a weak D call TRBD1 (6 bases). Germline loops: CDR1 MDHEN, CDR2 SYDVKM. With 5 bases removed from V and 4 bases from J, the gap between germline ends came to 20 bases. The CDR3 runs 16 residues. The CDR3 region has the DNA TGTGCCAGCAGTCCCCCCGAAACAGGGATCGGCACTGAAGCTTTCTTT. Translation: CASSPPETGIGTEAFF.

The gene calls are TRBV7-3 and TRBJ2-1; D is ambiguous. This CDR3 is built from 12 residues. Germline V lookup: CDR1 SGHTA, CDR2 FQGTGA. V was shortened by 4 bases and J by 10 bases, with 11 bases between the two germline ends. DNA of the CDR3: TGTGCCAGCAGCTCTCGGCGAGGCGAGCAGTTCTTC. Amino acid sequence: CASSSRRGEQFF.

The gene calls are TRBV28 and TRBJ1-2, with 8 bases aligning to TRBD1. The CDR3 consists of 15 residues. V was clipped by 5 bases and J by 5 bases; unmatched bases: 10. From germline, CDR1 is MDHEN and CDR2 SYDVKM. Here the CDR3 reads CASSQGGTGLYGYTF. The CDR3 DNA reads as TGTGCCAGCAGTCAGGGGGGGACAGGCCTTTATGGCTACACCTTC.

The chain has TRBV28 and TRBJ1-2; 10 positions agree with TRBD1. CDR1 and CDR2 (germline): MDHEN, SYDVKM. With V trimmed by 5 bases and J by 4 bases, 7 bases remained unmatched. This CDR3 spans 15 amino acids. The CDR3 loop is CASSPWTGGSYGYTF. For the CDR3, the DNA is TGTGCCAGCAGTCCGTGGACAGGGGGTAGCTATGGCTACACCTTC.

CDR3 in amino acids: CASSLIGRDETQYF. DNA for the CDR3: TGTGCCAGCAGCTTAATCGGGAGAGATGAGACCCAGTACTTC. The chain has TRBV7-3 and TRBJ2-5, with D possibly being TRBD2 (6 bases). Germline V lookup: CDR1 SGHTA, CDR2 FQGTGA. V was pared by 1 base and J by 5 bases, with 11 bases between. The CDR3 has 14 amino acids.

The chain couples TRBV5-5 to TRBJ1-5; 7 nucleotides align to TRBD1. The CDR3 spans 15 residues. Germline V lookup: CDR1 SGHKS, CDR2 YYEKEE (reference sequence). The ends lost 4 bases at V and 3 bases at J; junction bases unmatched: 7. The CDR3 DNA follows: TGTGCCAGCAGCATTTTGACAGGGTCCAATCAGCCCCAGCATTTT. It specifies CASSILTGSNQPQHF.